Each of the 2 T cell receptor beta chains below was sequenced from the same sample in a study of shared clonotypes between healthy human individuals. Measured with immunoSEQ multiplex PCR; TCRdb has only the in-frame clones, and not every one. In the table there are hundreds of thousands of clones, around two thirds of which are singletons. The sequencing sample was made of memory CD4+ T cells sorted from blood. Sample subset: CD45RA-negative fraction. These receptors all stem from a woman in her thirties in good health.

The V call is TRBV7-3, the J call TRBJ1-3; 10 bases are a match to TRBD1. Germline CDR1 and CDR2: SGHTA and FQGTGA. With 0 bases clipped from V and 7 bases from J, the junction kept 3 bases outside the gene matches. This CDR3 has 15 amino acids. In nucleotides, the CDR3 is TGTGCCAGCAGCTTAACGGGACAGGGGACGAACACCATATATTTT. Protein: CASSLTGQGTNTIYF.

This clone has a count of ten or more. The chain has TRBV7-9 and TRBJ1-4; 10 bases are shared with TRBD1. There are 16 residues in the CDR3. With 1 base clipped from V and 6 bases from J, the junction kept 5 bases outside the gene matches. Germline V lookup: CDR1 SEHNR, CDR2 FQNEAQ (reference sequence). The CDR3 spells CASSLVLGQGDEKLFF. The CDR3, as DNA: TGTGCCAGCAGCTTAGTTCTTGGACAGGGGGATGAAAAACTGTTTTTT. Full variable domain (remainder filled in from reference TRBV7-9 and TRBJ1-4): DTGVSQNPRHKITKRGQNVTFRCDPISEHNRLYWYRQTLGQGPEFLTYFQNEAQLEKSRLLSDRFSAERPKGSFSTLEIQRTEQGDSAMYLCASSLVLGQGDEKLFFGSGTQLSVL.